Described below is a single TCR beta chain sequence and its context. Researchers ran the PCR with 60 Vbeta and 13 Jbeta primers. Measured with immunoSEQ multiplex PCR; TCRdb has only the in-frame clones, and not every one. The repertoire holds around 55,000 clones, with more than 65% as singletons. This record comes from a study of cytomegalovirus exposure and HLA in healthy donors. This sequence originates from a man in his forties or fifties in good health and CMV-seropositive. The sequenced sample consisted of PBMCs.

CDR3 residues: CASSPEGRYTEAFF. The CDR3 coding sequence is TGTGCCAGCAGCCCCGAAGGGAGATACACTGAAGCTTTCTTT. The rearrangement joins TRBV7-2 to TRBJ1-1; D unclear. The germline V and J ends were trimmed by 5 bases and 3 bases, with 13 bases remaining between them. The CDR3 spans 14 residues. CDR1 SGHTA and CDR2 FQGNSA come from the germline V gene.